The 12 T cell receptor beta chains below all came from one sample that was sequenced in a study of shared clonotypes between healthy human individuals. The method was immunoSEQ multiplex PCR; TCRdb's version includes in-frame clones alone and lacks a portion of them. There are 2 million to 2.5 million clones in the sample; approximately 94% occur only once, and roughly 0.13% lies in the top ten. The sample was naive CD4+ T cells sorted from blood. Subset specified: CD45RA+ positively selected. Every receptor here comes from a man younger than 30 in good health.

Comment on this clone: The sample carries other DNA sequences with the same CDR3. V is TRBV6-5 and J is TRBJ1-2; weak D call: TRBD1 (6 bases). Germline V gene lookup returns CDR1 MNHEY and CDR2 SVGAGI. The V end lost 0 bases, the J end lost 4 bases, and 9 bases lay between the germline ends. The CDR3 spans 14 residues. The CDR3 sequence: CASSYSGGGYGYTF. CDR3 DNA sequence: TGTGCCAGCAGTTACTCAGGGGGTGGCTATGGCTACACCTTC.

This clone was found once. Other DNA sequences within the sample encode an identical CDR3. The CDR3 bases are TGTGCCAGCAGTCTCGGACAGGTAACAGATACGCAGTATTTT. Translating gives CASSLGQVTDTQYF. V is TRBV27 and J is TRBJ2-3, with 7 bases matching TRBD1. The germline gives CDR1 MNHEY, CDR2 SMNVEV (reference sequence). The ends lost 5 bases at V and 3 bases at J; junction bases unmatched: 5. The CDR3 length is 14 residues.

CDR3: CASSDGLQDTQYF. In DNA form, the CDR3 reads TGTGCCAGCAGTGATGGCCTACAGGATACGCAGTATTTT. The J gene is TRBJ2-3, the V gene TRBV6-4; D not certain. This CDR3 contains 13 residues. CDR1 and CDR2 from the germline V gene are MRHNA and SNTAGT. With 3 bases removed from V and 6 bases from J, the gap between germline ends came to 10 bases.

The V and J genes are TRBV4-1 and TRBJ2-1, with D unclear. V dropped 1 base and J dropped 12 bases, with 13 bases sitting between them. The CDR3 extends over 13 amino acids. Germline V gives CDR1 MGHRA, CDR2 YSYEKL. CDR3 loop: CASSQGPGHRQFF. The CDR3 DNA reads TGCGCCAGCAGCCAAGGGCCCGGCCACCGGCAGTTCTTC.

The chain has TRBV18 and TRBJ2-4; 7 positions agree with TRBD1. The V segment lost 6 bases and the J segment 7 bases; nucleotides outside the gene matches: 15. This CDR3 region has 16 residues. CDR1 is KGHSH and CDR2 is LQKENI in the germline V gene. The CDR3: CASSPGQAAPGNIQYF. Here the CDR3 DNA reads TGTGCCAGCTCCCCTGGACAGGCCGCCCCGGGGAACATTCAGTACTTC.

The rearrangement joins TRBV7-2 to TRBJ2-1; either TRBD1 or TRBD2 may supply D (5 bases each). Trimming shortened V by 8 bases and J by 6 bases, and 14 bases separated the two germline ends. CDR3 size: 13 residues. Germline V gene lookup returns CDR1 SGHTA and CDR2 FQGNSA. As DNA, the CDR3 is TGTGCCAGCGGCCCGGGGACCGCCAATGAGCAGTTCTTC. It specifies CASGPGTANEQFF.

V is TRBV2 and J is TRBJ2-5; the match to TRBD1 covers 7 bases. Germline lookup yields CDR1 SNHLY and CDR2 FYNNEI. Unmatched junction bases numbered 3, after V lost 7 bases and J lost 1 base. The CDR3 runs to 13 residues. The CDR3 nucleotides read TGTGCCAGCAAGGCAGGGGGCCAAGAGACCCAGTACTTC. Translating gives CASKAGGQETQYF.

The chain employs TRBV4-1 and TRBJ1-2, with D possibly being TRBD1 (6 bases). CDR1 and CDR2 from the germline V gene are MGHRA and YSYEKL. CDR3 length: 14 amino acids. Trimming took 2 bases from V and 5 from J, leaving 12 bases between them. CDR3 DNA sequence: TGCGCCAGCAGCCAACCGGACAGTTCTTATGGCTACACCTTC. Protein product: CASSQPDSSYGYTF.

This clone showed up just once. This sequence joins TRBV7-9 and TRBJ2-2; the D call may be TRBD1 or TRBD2 (5 bases each). The CDR3 is 15 amino acids. Germline values: CDR1 SEHNR, CDR2 FQNEAQ (reference sequence). Trimming removed 5 bases at V and 3 bases at J, with 13 bases between. CDR3 protein: CASSKTGAYTGELFF. The CDR3, as DNA: TGTGCCAGCAGCAAAACCGGGGCCTACACCGGGGAGCTGTTTTTT.

The chain combines TRBV7-2 with TRBJ2-3; 10 nucleotides agree with TRBD2. The V gene's germline CDR1 is SGHTA and CDR2 FQGNSA. V lost 5 bases, J lost 2 bases, and 7 bases stayed unmatched. The CDR3 sequence is 16 residues long. The CDR3 region is CASSNRLAGPTDTQYF. The DNA for the CDR3 is TGTGCCAGCAGCAACAGACTAGCGGGCCCCACAGATACGCAGTATTTT. Using reference TRBV7-2 and TRBJ2-3 for the parts outside the CDR3, the full variable domain is GAGVSQSPSNKVTEKGKDVELRCDPISGHTALYWYRQSLGQGLEFLIYFQGNSAPDKSGLPSDRFSAERTGGSVSTLTIQRTQQEDSAVYLCASSNRLAGPTDTQYFGPGTRLTVL.

This chain uses TRBV5-6 with TRBJ2-3, with unresolved D. The V end lost 9 bases, the J end lost 4 bases, and 12 bases lay between the germline ends. CDR1 is SGHDT, CDR2 YYEEEE, per germline. This CDR3 has 12 amino acids. CDR3 bases: TGTGCCACCCACGAGAATGCAGATACGCAGTATTTT. Translating it yields CATHENADTQYF.

The chain combines TRBV29-1 with TRBJ2-5; 9 bases are a match to TRBD2. Germline CDR1 reads SQVTM; CDR2 reads ANQGSEA. This CDR3 comprises 14 residues. Trimming removed 6 bases from V and 2 bases from J; junction bases left unmatched: 7. The CDR3 nucleotides read TGCAGCGTGCGCGCGGGAGGGCTACAAGAGACCCAGTACTTC. Amino acids: CSVRAGGLQETQYF.